The 3 T cell receptor beta chains given below trace back to one sample, sequenced in a study of T cell responses to AZD1222 COVID-19 vaccine. Measured with immunoSEQ multiplex PCR; TCRdb has only the in-frame clones, and not every one. This sample yields about 190,000 clones, of which about nine tenths are seen a single time; approximately 2.7% belongs to the top ten. The sequences come from peripheral blood, collected on day 0 of MenACWY control vaccination. The receptors come from an adult in good health.

The DNA for the CDR3 is TGCGCCAGCAGCAGTCGGACAGGGATTGGCTTCTATGGCTACACCTTC. This codes for CASSSRTGIGFYGYTF. The chain couples TRBV5-1 to TRBJ1-2; 8 positions match TRBD1. The V segment lost 4 bases and the J segment 4 bases; nucleotides outside the gene matches: 12. In germline, CDR1 is SGHRS, CDR2 YFSETQ. The CDR3 loop spans 16 amino acids.

This clone was counted a single time. The V call is TRBV28, the J call TRBJ1-6; D remains unclear. Per the germline V gene, CDR1 is MDHEN and CDR2 is SYDVKM. The V end was cut by 6 bases, the J end by 11 bases, with 14 bases between. The CDR3 totals 13 residues. CDR3 in amino acids: CASRWTWGAPLHF. The CDR3 nucleotides read TGTGCCAGCAGATGGACCTGGGGAGCACCCCTCCACTTT.

The chain uses TRBV30 and TRBJ2-5, with D unclear. CDR1 and CDR2 (germline): GTSNPN, SVGIG (reference sequence). The CDR3 is 15 residues long. With 0 bases removed from V and 0 bases from J, the gap between germline ends came to 11 bases. The chain's CDR3 is CAWSVVVGYQETQYF. The DNA for the CDR3 is TGTGCCTGGAGTGTAGTGGTCGGCTACCAAGAGACCCAGTACTTC.